This T cell receptor (beta chain) stems from a study of control samples from healthy donors and cancer patients. Produced via immunoSEQ multiplex PCR; TCRdb's table is partial and in-frame only. The sample lists roughly 100,000 clones, roughly 85% seen once, with roughly an eighth in the top ten. This CDR3 comprises 12 residues. Trimming took off 4 bases at V and 4 bases at J, with 6 bases between the two ends. The germline gives CDR1 LNHDA, CDR2 SQIVND (reference sequence). This clone was counted a few times. The same CDR3 is also encoded by other DNA sequences in this sample. The J gene is TRBJ2-3, the V gene TRBV19; D is ambiguous. This receptor was taken from a woman aged 45 to 65 in good health. The sample consisted of blood. In DNA, the CDR3 is TGTGCCAGTAGTACCTCCGCAGATACGCAGTATTTT. Amino acids: CASSTSADTQYF.